The 10 T cell receptor beta chains below come from one sample, sequenced in a study of breast tumors, draining lymph nodes, adjacent tissues (TCRdb year 2016). Lymph node samples came from the axillary draining lymph nodes of breast cancer patients. The method behind the library was multiplex PCR. Data came from an Illumina HiSeq 2000. TCRdb reanalyzed the raw reads on its own, using fastp at Q25 for trimming and MiXCR for clone calling, and kept in-frame beta chains. Rows with one shared CDR3 protein collapse into an entry with the most common genes and DNA. In this sample the table shows about 200,000 distinct CDR3 sequences, around a third of which occur a single time. The ten largest account for approximately 4.5% of the sample. Sequencing input: axillary lymph node tissue. The receptors here all came from a female donor with breast cancer. Some clones in this sample may be carry-over from other donors' samples.

This clonotype was detected a few times. The CDR3, as DNA: TGCGCCAGCAAAGAGGGGGGGGGCCGCACAGATACGCAGTATTTT. Protein product: CASKEGGGRTDTQYF. V gene TRBV5-1 combines with J gene TRBJ2-3; D is perhaps TRBD2 (7 bases). The CDR3 loop spans 15 amino acids. Germline lookup yields CDR1 SGHRS and CDR2 YFSETQ. The germline V and J ends were trimmed by 6 bases and 1 base, with 15 bases remaining between them.

A remark on this clonotype: A clone one base away is much larger, so this may be a read error. The conserved phenylalanine or tryptophan normally closing the CDR3 is absent here, so this likely arose from a read error. The chain combines TRBV4-3 with TRBJ2-2, with D tentatively TRBD2 (6 bases). Germline assignment: CDR1 LGHNA and CDR2 YSLEER. The CDR3 has 15 residues. V lost 4 bases and J 3 bases, leaving 12 bases between the germline ends. The CDR3 DNA reads as TGCGCCAGCAGCCTGATCGGGGGAGACACCGGGGAGCTGTTTGTT. The encoded protein is CASSLIGGDTGELFV.

The J gene is TRBJ1-5, the V gene TRBV6-1, with TRBD1 identical over 9 bases. The CDR3 has 15 amino acids. CDR1 and CDR2 from the germline V gene are MNHNS and SASEGT. The ends lost 6 bases at V and 6 bases at J; junction bases unmatched: 9. The chain's CDR3 is CASRLGQGRGQPQHF. The CDR3 DNA sequence: TGTGCCAGCAGACTGGGACAGGGCCGTGGTCAGCCCCAGCATTTT.

This clonotype was seen ten or more times. The chain carries TRBV10-2 and TRBJ2-1, with TRBD2 matching 9 bases. Per germline, CDR1 WSHSY and CDR2 SAAADI. This CDR3 comprises 14 residues. Germline trimming cut 7 bases from V and 4 bases from J; bases unmatched to any gene: 5. Here the CDR3 reads CASKNSGRYNEQFF. The CDR3 DNA sequence: TGCGCCAGCAAGAATAGCGGGAGATACAATGAGCAGTTCTTC.

In its sample, this clonotype was seen many times. The rearrangement links TRBV9 to TRBJ2-3; the D is unclear. With 4 bases removed from V and 6 bases from J, the gap between germline ends came to 15 bases. This CDR3 comprises 14 residues. Germline V lookup: CDR1 SGDLS, CDR2 YYNGEE. The chain's CDR3 is CASSLHTLGDTQYF. For the CDR3, the DNA is TGTGCCAGCAGCCTTCACACACTTGGGGATACGCAGTATTTT.

This clonotype appeared many times. The chain uses TRBV27 and TRBJ2-1; 7 bases agree with TRBD2. V shed 5 bases and J 8 bases; nucleotides not matched to a gene: 6. From germline, CDR1 is MNHEY and CDR2 SMNVEV (reference sequence). CDR3 length equals 13 residues. The CDR3, as DNA: TGTGCCAGCAGTCTTCTCGGGAGGCATGAGCAGTTCTTC. This codes for CASSLLGRHEQFF.

As for this clonotype: This may be a read error, as it is one base from a much larger clone. The rearrangement links TRBV7-2 to TRBJ1-2, with D unclear. Looked up from germline, CDR1 is SGHTA and CDR2 is FQGNSA. This CDR3 spans 15 amino acids. The CDR3 sequence is CASSTSTWTFTGYPF. DNA for the CDR3: TGTGCCAGCAGCACTAGCACATGGACTTTCACTGGCTACCCCTTC.

There are many counts of this clonotype. The chain combines TRBV5-5 with TRBJ1-5, with D maybe TRBD1 (6 bases). The CDR3 is 14 residues long. Germline values: CDR1 SGHKS, CDR2 YYEKEE (reference sequence). V dropped 0 bases and J dropped 2 bases, with 6 bases sitting between them. The CDR3 DNA reads TGTGCCAGCAGCTTGGGGACAGGCAATCAGCCCCAGCATTTT. Its translation: CASSLGTGNQPQHF.

In the case of this clonotype: The missing conserved phenylalanine or tryptophan at the end of this CDR3 makes a read error likely. The limits of the CDR3 on the DNA are not certain, so only TCRdb's listed CDR3 is given. The CDR3 protein is CASSLAGTRG. The chain combines TRBV5-4 with TRBJ1-3. Germline CDR1 and CDR2: SGHNT and YYREEE (reference sequence). Termini included, the CDR3 measures 10 amino acids.

This clonotype was seen at least ten times. The chain couples TRBV7-9 to TRBJ2-7, with TRBD1 identical over 8 bases. The CDR3 has 16 amino acids. Per the germline V gene, CDR1 is SEHNR and CDR2 is FQNEAQ (reference sequence). J gave up 1 base and V 2 bases, and 7 bases lay outside the gene matches. CDR3 sequence (DNA): TGTGCCAGCAGCTTAAGTATGGGGACAGGATCCTACGAGCAGTACTTC. This gives the protein CASSLSMGTGSYEQYF.